This T cell receptor (beta chain) was identified in a study of T cell clonotyping in hematopoietic cell transplantation. There are 13 residues in the CDR3. CDR1 is MDHEN, CDR2 SYDVKM, per germline. The V and J ends lost 4 bases and 0 bases respectively, with 7 bases between them. Broader study findings: Few recipient clonotypes overlapped donors; over 95% were de novo at given depth. Pathologically expanded recipient clonotypes increased progressively from day 30 to day 180 as diversity fell.

Generated by immunoSEQ multiplex PCR, the TCRdb table keeps only in-frame clones and is missing some. The data hold about 8,900 clones, with 90% to 95% observed a single time. The count of this clone is one. Its specificity is not known. The sequencing here drew on PBMCs, taken 100 days after allogeneic stem cell transplant. V usage is TRBV28 and J usage is TRBJ2-7; D is unclear. The clonotype comes from a male patient aged 50 or older who had an allogeneic stem cell transplant from a related donor, so T cells may come from the graft donor. Some clones in this sample may be carry-over from other donors' samples. DNA of the CDR3: TGTGCCAGCAGTTGGGAAGACTCCTACGAGCAGTACTTC. This encodes CASSWEDSYEQYF.